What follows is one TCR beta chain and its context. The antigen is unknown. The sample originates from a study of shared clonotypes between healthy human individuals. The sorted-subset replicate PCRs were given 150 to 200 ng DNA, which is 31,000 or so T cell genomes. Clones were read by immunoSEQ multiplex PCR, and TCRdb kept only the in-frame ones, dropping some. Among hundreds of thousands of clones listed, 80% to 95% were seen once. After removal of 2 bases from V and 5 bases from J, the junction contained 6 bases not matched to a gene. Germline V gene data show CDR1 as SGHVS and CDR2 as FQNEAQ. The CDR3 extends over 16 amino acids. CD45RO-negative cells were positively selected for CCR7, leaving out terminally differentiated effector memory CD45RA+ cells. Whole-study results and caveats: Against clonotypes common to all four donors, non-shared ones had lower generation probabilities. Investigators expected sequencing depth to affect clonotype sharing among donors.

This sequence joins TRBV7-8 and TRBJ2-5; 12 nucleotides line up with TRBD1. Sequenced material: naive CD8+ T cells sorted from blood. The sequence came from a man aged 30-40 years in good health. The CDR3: CASSLPGQGARETQYF. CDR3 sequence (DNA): TGTGCCAGCAGCTTACCGGGACAGGGGGCGCGGGAGACCCAGTACTTC.